The clone carrying this T cell receptor beta chain showed up just a few times. The repertoire was sequenced with immunoSEQ multiplex PCR; TCRdb's copy has only in-frame clones and lacks some. The sample shows about 110,000 clones, about 85% of them seen only once. This record comes from a study of T cell responses to AZD1222 COVID-19 vaccine. This clonotype originated in an adult in good health. Sequenced here: peripheral blood, sampled on day 0 of AZD1222 vaccination.

The CDR3 is CASSPPENRETQYF. In nucleotides, the CDR3 is TGTGCCAGCTCACCACCTGAAAACAGGGAGACCCAGTACTTC. This chain uses TRBV18 with TRBJ2-5; D possibly corresponds to TRBD1 (5 bases). CDR3 length: 14 amino acids. Germline assignment: CDR1 KGHSH and CDR2 LQKENI. V was pared by 0 bases and J by 5 bases, with 10 bases between.